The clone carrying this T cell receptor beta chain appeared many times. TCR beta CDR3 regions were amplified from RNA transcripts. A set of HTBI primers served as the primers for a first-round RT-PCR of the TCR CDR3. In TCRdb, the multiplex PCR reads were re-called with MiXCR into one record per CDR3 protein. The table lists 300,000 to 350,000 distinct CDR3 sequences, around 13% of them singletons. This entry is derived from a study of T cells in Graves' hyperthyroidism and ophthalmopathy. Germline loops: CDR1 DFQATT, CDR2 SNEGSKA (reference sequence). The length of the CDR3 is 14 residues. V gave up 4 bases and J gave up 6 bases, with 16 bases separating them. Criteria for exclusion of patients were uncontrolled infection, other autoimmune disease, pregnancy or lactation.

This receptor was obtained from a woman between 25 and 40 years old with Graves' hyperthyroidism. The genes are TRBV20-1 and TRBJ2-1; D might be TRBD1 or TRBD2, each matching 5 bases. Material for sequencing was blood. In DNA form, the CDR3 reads TGCAGTGCTAATCCCGGGACCGAGGGCAATGAGCAGTTCTTC. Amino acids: CSANPGTEGNEQFF.